The rows below give T cell receptor beta chains drawn from one sample of a study of cytomegalovirus exposure and HLA in healthy donors. TCRdb's table, derived via immunoSEQ multiplex PCR, lists solely in-frame clones and lacks some. The table includes under 200,000 clones, roughly 84% detected once. The specimen sequenced was PBMCs. The source is a man aged 50-60 years in good health and CMV-seropositive. CDR3s include the opening cysteine and the closing phenylalanine or tryptophan. The D gene is left open where the match is weak. A clone size is listed for some rows: how often the clone was seen (once, few, many), or a class if it is expanded.

J | V | size | D | CDR3 | DNA
TRBJ2-2 | TRBV5-1 | few | NA | CASSLEGAGELFF | TGCGCCAGCAGCTTGGAGGGGGCCGGGGAGCTGTTTTTT
TRBJ1-2 | TRBV28 | NA | NA | CASSFSPWGRKKYGYTF | TGTGCCAGCAGTTTCTCCCCTTGGGGGAGGAAGAAGTATGGCTACACCTTC
TRBJ1-4 | TRBV19 | NA | TRBD1 | CASSSPGQVREKLFF | TGTGCCAGTAGTTCCCCGGGACAGGTCCGGGAAAAACTGTTTTTT
TRBJ2-7 | TRBV5-1 | NA | NA | CASSLDRVTYEQYF | TGCGCCAGCAGCTTGGACAGGGTCACCTACGAGCAGTACTTC
TRBJ2-5 | TRBV6-5 | NA | NA | CASSGEGGRGTQYF | TGTGCCAGCAGTGGGGAGGGGGGGCGTGGGACCCAGTACTTC
TRBJ2-2 | TRBV9 | NA | NA | CASSSPGELFF | TGTGCCAGCTCTAGCCCCGGGGAGCTGTTTTTT
TRBJ2-1 | TRBV9 | NA | TRBD1 | CASSVVGTGGDEQFF | TGTGCCAGCAGCGTAGTAGGGACAGGGGGCGATGAGCAGTTCTTC
TRBJ1-1 | TRBV12-1 | NA | NA | CASSSETEAFF | TGTGCCAGCTCCTCGGAGACTGAAGCTTTCTTT
TRBJ1-1 | TRBV2 | NA | NA | CASRIISRSGTEAFF | TGTGCCAGCAGGATTATTTCGAGGAGCGGCACTGAAGCTTTCTTT
TRBJ1-1 | TRBV6-5 | NA | NA | CASSYSVTGTNTEAFF | TGTGCCAGCAGTTACTCGGTTACAGGGACAAACACTGAAGCTTTCTTT
TRBJ2-1 | TRBV6-5 | NA | TRBD2 | CASSYDLRGGANEQFF | TGTGCCAGCAGTTACGATCTCCGGGGGGGTGCAAATGAGCAGTTCTTC
TRBJ1-4 | TRBV6-4 | NA | NA | CASSEGRNEKLFF | TGTGCCAGCAGTGAGGGGAGAAACGAAAAACTGTTTTTT
TRBJ2-3 | TRBV23-1 | NA | TRBD2 | CASRPGLAGGGISTDTQYF | TGCGCCAGCAGGCCAGGGCTAGCGGGAGGGGGGATAAGCACAGATACGCAGTATTTT
TRBJ2-3 | TRBV29-1 | NA | NA | CSVEKSGARDTQYF | TGCAGCGTAGAGAAGTCCGGAGCGAGAGATACGCAGTATTTT
TRBJ1-1 | TRBV6-5 | NA | NA | CASSYTLRGQNTEAFF | TGTGCCAGCAGTTACACCTTAAGGGGACAAAACACTGAAGCTTTCTTT
TRBJ1-5 | TRBV18 | NA | NA | CASSPRRGEGNQPQHF | TGTGCCAGCTCACCCCGCAGGGGCGAGGGCAATCAGCCCCAGCATTTT
TRBJ2-1 | TRBV6-1 | NA | TRBD2 | CASTGRSSGSNEQFF | TGTGCCAGCACCGGAAGGTCTAGCGGGAGCAATGAGCAGTTCTTC
TRBJ1-3 | TRBV6-1 | NA | NA | CASSDPGHGRSGNTIYF | TGTGCCAGCAGTGACCCGGGACATGGTCGCTCTGGAAACACCATATATTTT